The source of this T cell receptor (beta chain) is a study of blood T cell repertoires in COVID-19. For the study at large: Nucleic acid was either cDNA or gDNA, and it came from T cells, B-cell-depleted T cells, or PBMCs.

In the authors' workflow: Nucleated cell counts were estimated from reference gene primer amplification. Sequenced by immunoSEQ multiplex PCR; TCRdb stores in-frame clones only, minus some. V, J and clone size were drawn from that table, and D and trimming were deduced from the DNA. The table includes roughly 240,000 clones, roughly 86% detected once. Germline V CDR1 and CDR2: MNHNY, SVGAGI (reference sequence). The CDR3 runs 14 residues. V lost 5 bases and J lost 6; bases outside the gene matches: 6. The TCR comes from an older woman who had recovered from COVID-19. This rearrangement joins TRBV6-6 to TRBJ1-5; 8 bases match TRBD1. The sequenced sample consisted of peripheral blood. CDR3 sequence reads: CASSAGGKGQPQHF. In nucleotides, the CDR3 is TGTGCCAGCAGTGCAGGGGGCAAGGGTCAGCCCCAGCATTTT.